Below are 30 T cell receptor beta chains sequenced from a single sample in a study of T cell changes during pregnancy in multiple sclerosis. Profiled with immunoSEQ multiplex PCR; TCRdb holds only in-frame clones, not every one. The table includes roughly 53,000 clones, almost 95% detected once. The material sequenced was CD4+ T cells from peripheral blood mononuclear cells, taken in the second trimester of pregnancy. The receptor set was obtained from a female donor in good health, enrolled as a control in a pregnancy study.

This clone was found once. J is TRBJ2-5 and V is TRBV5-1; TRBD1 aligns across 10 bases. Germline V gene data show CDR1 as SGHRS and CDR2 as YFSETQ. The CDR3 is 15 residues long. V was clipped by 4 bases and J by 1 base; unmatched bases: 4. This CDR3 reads CASSQRTGGQETQYF. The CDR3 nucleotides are TGCGCCAGCAGCCAAAGGACAGGGGGCCAAGAGACCCAGTACTTC.

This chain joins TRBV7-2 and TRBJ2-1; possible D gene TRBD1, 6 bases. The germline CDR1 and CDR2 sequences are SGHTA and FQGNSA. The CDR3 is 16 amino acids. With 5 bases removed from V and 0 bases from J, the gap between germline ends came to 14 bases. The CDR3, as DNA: TGTGCCAGCAGCATACAAGGACAGAACTCCTACAATGAGCAGTTCTTC. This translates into CASSIQGQNSYNEQFF.

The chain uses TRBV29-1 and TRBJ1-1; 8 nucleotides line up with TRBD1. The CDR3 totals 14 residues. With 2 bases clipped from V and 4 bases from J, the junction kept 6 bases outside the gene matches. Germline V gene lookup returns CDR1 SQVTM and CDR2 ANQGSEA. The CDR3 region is CSVEKGGQGTEAFF. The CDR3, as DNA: TGCAGCGTTGAAAAGGGCGGACAGGGCACTGAAGCTTTCTTT.

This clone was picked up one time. As DNA, the CDR3 is TGTGCCAGCCGAGCCATAGGGCCAGGGGCCTATGGCTACACCTTC. Translation: CASRAIGPGAYGYTF. The chain carries TRBV2 and TRBJ1-2; D is perhaps TRBD1 (6 bases). This CDR3 spans 15 amino acids. The germline CDR1 and CDR2 sequences are SNHLY and FYNNEI. V was shortened by 8 bases and J by 4 bases, with 20 bases between the two germline ends.

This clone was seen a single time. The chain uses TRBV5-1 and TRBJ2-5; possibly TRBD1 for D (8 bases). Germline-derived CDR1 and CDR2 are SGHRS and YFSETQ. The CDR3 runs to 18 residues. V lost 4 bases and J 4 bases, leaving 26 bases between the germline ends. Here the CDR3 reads CASSMATGGELRGETQYF. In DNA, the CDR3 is TGCGCCAGCAGCATGGCCACAGGGGGGGAACTACGGGGAGAGACCCAGTACTTC.

In nucleotides, the CDR3 is TGTGCCAGCAGTGAAGTGGGGAGAAGAGGGCCGGACACTGAAGCTTTCTTT. This codes for CASSEVGRRGPDTEAFF. The rearrangement uses TRBV25-1 and TRBJ1-1; D not resolved. The V end lost 2 bases, the J end lost 3 bases, and 19 bases lay between the germline ends. The length of the CDR3 is 17 residues. CDR1 and CDR2 from the germline V gene are MGHDK and SYGVNS.

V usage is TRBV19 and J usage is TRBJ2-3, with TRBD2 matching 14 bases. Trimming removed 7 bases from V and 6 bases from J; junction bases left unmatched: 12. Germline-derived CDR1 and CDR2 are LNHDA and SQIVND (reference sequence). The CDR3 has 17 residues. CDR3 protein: CASKLRGTSGGSDTQYF. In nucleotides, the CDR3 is TGTGCCAGTAAACTCCGAGGGACTAGCGGGGGCTCGGATACGCAGTATTTT.

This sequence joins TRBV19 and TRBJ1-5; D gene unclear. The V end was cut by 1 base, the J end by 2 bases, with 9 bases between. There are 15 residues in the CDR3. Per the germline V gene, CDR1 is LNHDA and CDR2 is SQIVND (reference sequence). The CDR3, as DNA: TGTGCCAGTAGTATAGGTCTCGGAGGCAATCAGCCCCAGCATTTT. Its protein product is CASSIGLGGNQPQHF.

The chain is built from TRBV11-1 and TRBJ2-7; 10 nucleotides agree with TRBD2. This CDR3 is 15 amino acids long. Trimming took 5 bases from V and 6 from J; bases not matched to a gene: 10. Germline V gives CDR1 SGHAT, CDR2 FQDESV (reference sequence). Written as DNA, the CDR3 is TGTGCCAGCAGCCCCCGGCTAGCGGGGGTCGGCGAGCAGTACTTC. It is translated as CASSPRLAGVGEQYF.

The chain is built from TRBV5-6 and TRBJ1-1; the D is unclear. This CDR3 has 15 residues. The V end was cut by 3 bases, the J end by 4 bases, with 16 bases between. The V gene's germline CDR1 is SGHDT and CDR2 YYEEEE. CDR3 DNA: TGTGCCAGCAGCTCTTTAGCGGGAGAGGGCACTGAAGCTTTCTTT. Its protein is CASSSLAGEGTEAFF.

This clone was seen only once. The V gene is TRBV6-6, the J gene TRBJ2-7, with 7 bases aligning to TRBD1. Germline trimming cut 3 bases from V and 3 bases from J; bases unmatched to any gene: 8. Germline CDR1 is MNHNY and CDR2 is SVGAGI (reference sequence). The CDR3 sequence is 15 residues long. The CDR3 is CASSYAQGIYYEQYF. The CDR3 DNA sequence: TGTGCCAGCAGTTATGCACAGGGGATATACTACGAGCAGTACTTC.

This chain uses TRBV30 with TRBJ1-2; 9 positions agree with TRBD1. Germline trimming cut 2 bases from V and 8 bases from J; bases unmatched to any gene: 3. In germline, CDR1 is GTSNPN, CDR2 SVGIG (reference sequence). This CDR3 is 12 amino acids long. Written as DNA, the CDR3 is TGTGCCTGGAGTTATACAGGGGGCGGCTACACCTTC. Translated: CAWSYTGGGYTF.

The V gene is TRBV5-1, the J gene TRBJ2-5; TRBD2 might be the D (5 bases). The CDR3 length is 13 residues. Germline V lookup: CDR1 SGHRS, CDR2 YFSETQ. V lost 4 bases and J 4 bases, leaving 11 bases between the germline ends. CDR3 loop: CASSLREGETQYF. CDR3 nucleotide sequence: TGCGCCAGCAGCCTCCGAGAGGGAGAGACCCAGTACTTC.

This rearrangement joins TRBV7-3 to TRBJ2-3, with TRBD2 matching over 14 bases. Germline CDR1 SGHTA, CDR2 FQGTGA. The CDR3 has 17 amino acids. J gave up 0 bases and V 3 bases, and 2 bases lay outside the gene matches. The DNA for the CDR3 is TGTGCCAGCAGCTTGGGACTAGCGGGGGCTAGCACAGATACGCAGTATTTT. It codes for CASSLGLAGASTDTQYF.

The CDR3 nucleotides read TGTGCCAGCAGCTCCCAGGGAAGCTCCTATAATTCACCCCTCCACTTT. Its protein is CASSSQGSSYNSPLHF. V usage is TRBV7-2 and J usage is TRBJ1-6; tentative D call: TRBD1 (5 bases). The CDR3 covers 16 residues. The germline V and J ends were trimmed by 4 bases and 0 bases, with 10 bases remaining between them. The V gene's germline CDR1 is SGHTA and CDR2 FQGNSA. Full variable domain (remainder filled in from reference TRBV7-2 and TRBJ1-6): GAGVSQSPSNKVTEKGKDVELRCDPISGHTALYWYRQSLGQGLEFLIYFQGNSAPDKSGLPSDRFSAERTGGSVSTLTIQRTQQEDSAVYLCASSSQGSSYNSPLHFGNGTRLTVT.

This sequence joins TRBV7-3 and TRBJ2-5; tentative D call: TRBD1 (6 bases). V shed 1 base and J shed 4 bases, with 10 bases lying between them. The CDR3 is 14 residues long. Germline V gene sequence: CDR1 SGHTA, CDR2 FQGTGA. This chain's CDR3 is CASSLMGAGETQYF. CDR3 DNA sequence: TGTGCCAGCAGCTTAATGGGGGCAGGAGAGACCCAGTACTTC.

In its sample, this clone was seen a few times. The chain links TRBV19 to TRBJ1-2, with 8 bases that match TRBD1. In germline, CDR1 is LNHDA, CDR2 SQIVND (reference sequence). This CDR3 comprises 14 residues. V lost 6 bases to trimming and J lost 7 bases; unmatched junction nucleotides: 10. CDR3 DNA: TGTGCCAGTAGCCGCCCTCAGGGGGCAGTTGGCTACACCTTC. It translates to CASSRPQGAVGYTF.

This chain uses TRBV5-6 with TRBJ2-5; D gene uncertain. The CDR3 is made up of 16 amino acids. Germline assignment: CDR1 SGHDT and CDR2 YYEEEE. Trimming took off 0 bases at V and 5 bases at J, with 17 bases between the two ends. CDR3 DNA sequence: TGTGCCAGCAGCTTGGTGGGCGCTTTACTTCGGGAGACCCAGTACTTC. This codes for CASSLVGALLRETQYF. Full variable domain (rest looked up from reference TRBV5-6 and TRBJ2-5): DAGVTQSPTHLIKTRGQQVTLRCSPKSGHDTVSWYQQALGQGPQFIFQYYEEEERQRGNFPDRFSGHQFPNYSSELNVNALLLGDSALYLCASSLVGALLRETQYFGPGTRLLVL.

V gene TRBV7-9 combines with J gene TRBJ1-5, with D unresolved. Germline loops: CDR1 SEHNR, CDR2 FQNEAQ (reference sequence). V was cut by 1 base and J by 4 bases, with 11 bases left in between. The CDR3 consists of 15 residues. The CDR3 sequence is CASSLGGNFNQPQHF. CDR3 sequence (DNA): TGTGCCAGCAGCTTAGGTGGCAATTTTAATCAGCCCCAGCATTTT.

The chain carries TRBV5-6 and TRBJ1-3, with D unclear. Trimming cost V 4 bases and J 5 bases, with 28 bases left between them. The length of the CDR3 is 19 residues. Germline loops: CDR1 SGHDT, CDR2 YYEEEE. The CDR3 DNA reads TGTGCCAGCAGCCGACCTCGCGGGAGGCGAAGCTCTGGGAGAAACACCATATATTTT. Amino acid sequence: CASSRPRGRRSSGRNTIYF.

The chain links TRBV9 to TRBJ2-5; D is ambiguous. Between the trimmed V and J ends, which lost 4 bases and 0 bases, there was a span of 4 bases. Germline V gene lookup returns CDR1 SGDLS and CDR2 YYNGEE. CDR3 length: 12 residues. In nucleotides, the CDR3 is TGTGCCAGCAGCCCAAACCAAGAGACCCAGTACTTC. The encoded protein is CASSPNQETQYF.

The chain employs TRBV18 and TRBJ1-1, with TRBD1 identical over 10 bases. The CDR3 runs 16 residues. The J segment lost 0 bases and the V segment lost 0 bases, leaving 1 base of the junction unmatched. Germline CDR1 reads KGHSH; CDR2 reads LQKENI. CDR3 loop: CASSPPGTGVNTEAFF. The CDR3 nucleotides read TGTGCCAGCTCACCACCGGGGACAGGGGTGAACACTGAAGCTTTCTTT.

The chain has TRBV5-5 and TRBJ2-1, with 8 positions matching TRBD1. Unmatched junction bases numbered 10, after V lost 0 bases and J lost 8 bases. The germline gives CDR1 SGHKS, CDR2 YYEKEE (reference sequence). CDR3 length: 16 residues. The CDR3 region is CASSLAGDRGIDEQFF. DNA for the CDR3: TGTGCCAGCAGCTTGGCCGGAGACAGGGGCATAGATGAGCAGTTCTTC. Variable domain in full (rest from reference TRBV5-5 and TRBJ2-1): DAGVTQSPTHLIKTRGQQVTLRCSPISGHKSVSWYQQVLGQGPQFIFQYYEKEERGRGNFPDRFSARQFPNYSSELNVNALLLGDSALYLCASSLAGDRGIDEQFFGPGTRLTVL.

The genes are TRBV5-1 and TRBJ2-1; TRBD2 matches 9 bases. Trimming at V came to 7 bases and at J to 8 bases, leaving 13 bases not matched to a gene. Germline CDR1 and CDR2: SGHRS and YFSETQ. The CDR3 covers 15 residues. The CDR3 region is CASGRGGDGLDEQFF. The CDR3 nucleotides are TGCGCCAGCGGTCGCGGGGGGGACGGCCTCGATGAGCAGTTCTTC. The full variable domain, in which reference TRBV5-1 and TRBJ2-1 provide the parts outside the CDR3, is KAGVTQTPRYLIKTRGQQVTLSCSPISGHRSVSWYQQTPGQGLQFLFEYFSETQRNKGNFPGRFSGRQFSNSRSEMNVSTLELGDSALYLCASGRGGDGLDEQFFGPGTRLTVL.

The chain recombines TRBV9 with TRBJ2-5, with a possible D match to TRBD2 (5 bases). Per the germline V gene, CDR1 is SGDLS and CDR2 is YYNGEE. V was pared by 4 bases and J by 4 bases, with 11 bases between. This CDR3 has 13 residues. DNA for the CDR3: TGTGCCAGCAGCCGTGGACTCTCAGAGACCCAGTACTTC. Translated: CASSRGLSETQYF.

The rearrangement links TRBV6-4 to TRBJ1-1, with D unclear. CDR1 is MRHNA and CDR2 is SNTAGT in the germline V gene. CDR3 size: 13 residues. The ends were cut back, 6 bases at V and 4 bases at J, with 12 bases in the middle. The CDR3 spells CASSALFGTEAFF. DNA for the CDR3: TGTGCCAGCAGCGCACTTTTTGGCACTGAAGCTTTCTTT.

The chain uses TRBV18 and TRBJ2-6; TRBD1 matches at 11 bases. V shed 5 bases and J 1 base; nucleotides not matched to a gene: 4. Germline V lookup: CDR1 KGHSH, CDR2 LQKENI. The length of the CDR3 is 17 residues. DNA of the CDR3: TGTGCCAGCTCAAGAGGACAGGGGGCGTCTGGGGCCAACGTCCTGACTTTC. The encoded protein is CASSRGQGASGANVLTF.

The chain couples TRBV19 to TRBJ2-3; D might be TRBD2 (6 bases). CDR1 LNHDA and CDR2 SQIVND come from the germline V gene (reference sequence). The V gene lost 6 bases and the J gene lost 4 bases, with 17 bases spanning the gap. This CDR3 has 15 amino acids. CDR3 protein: CASRPEGLLADTQYF. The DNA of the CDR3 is TGTGCCAGTAGACCAGAGGGACTGCTCGCAGATACGCAGTATTTT.

CDR3 in amino acids: CASSQATGRGELFF. The DNA for the CDR3 is TGCGCCAGCAGCCAGGCCACGGGGAGGGGGGAGCTGTTTTTT. The chain couples TRBV4-3 to TRBJ2-2, with D possibly TRBD2 on 6 matching bases. The CDR3 contains 14 residues. Trimming left V 3 bases short and J 8 bases short, with 13 bases between. Germline CDR1 is LGHNA and CDR2 is YSLEER.

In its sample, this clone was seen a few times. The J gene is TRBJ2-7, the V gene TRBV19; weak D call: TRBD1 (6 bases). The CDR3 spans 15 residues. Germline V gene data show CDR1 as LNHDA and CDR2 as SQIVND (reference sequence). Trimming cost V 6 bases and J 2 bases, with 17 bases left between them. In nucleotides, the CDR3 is TGTGCCAGTAGGGAACAGGGTCGGGGAACCTACGAGCAGTACTTC. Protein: CASREQGRGTYEQYF.